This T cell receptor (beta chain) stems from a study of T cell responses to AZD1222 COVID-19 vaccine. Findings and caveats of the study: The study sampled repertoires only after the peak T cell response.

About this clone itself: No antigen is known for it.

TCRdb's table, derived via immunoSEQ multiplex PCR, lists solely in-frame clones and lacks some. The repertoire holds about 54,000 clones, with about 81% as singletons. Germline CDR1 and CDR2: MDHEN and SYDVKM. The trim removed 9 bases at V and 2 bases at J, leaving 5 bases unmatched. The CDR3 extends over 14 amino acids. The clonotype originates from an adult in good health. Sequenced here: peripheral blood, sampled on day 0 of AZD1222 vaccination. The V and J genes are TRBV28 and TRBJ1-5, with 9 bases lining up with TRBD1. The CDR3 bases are TGTGCCAGTGTGACAGGGGGACGCAATCAGCCCCAGCATTTT. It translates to CASVTGGRNQPQHF.